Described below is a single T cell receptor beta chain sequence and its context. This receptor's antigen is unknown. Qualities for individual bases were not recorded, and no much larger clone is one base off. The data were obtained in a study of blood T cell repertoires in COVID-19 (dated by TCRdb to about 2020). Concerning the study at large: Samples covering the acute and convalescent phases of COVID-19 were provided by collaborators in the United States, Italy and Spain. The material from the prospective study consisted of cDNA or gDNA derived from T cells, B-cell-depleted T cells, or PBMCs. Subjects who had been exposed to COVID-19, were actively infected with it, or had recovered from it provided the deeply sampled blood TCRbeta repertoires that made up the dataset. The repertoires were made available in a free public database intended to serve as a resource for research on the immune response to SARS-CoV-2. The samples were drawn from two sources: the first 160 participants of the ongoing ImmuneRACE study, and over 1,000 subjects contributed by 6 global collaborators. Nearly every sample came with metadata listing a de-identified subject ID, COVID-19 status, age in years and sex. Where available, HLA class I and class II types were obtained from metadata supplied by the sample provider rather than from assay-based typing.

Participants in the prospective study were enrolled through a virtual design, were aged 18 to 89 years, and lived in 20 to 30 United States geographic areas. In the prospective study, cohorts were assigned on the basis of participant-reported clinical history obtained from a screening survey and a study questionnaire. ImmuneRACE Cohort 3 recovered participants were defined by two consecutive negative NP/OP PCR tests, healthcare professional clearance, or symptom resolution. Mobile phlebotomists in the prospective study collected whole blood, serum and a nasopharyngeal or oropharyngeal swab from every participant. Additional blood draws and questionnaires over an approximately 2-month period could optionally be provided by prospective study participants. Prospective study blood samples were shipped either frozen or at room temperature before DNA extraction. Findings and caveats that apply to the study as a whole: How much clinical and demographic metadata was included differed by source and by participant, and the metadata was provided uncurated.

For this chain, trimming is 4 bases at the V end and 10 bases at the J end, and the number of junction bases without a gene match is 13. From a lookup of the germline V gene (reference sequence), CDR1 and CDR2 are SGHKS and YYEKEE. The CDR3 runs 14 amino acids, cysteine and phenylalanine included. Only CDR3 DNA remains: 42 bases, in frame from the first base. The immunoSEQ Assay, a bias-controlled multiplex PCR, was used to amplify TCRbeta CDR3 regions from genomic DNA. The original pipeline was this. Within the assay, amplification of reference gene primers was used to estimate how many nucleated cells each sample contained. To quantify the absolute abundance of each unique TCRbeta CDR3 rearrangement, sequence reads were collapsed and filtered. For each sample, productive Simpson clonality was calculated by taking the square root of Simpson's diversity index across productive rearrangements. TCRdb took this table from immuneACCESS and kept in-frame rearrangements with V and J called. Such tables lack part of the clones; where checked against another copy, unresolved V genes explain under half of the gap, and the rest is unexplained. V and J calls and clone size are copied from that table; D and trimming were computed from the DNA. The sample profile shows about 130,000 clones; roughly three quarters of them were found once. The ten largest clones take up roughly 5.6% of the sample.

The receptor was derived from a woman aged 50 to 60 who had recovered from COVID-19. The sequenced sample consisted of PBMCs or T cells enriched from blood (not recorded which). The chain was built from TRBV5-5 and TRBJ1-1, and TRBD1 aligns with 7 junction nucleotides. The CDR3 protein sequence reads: CASSQLPTGAAAFF. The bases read TGTGCCAGCAGCCAATTACCAACAGGGGCGGCAGCTTTCTTT.